This TCR beta chain was sequenced for a study of shared T cell receptors in the human thymus. CDR3 length: 16 amino acids. The germline V gene has CDR1 LNHDA and CDR2 SQIVND (reference sequence). V shed 5 bases and J shed 3 bases, with 17 bases lying between them. Clones were read by immunoSEQ multiplex PCR, and TCRdb kept only the in-frame ones, dropping some. The profile shows about 660,000 clones, more than 75% of them singletons. The same sample was also used in a study of human thymus T cells. That source reports: Healthy Finnish infants having corrective surgery for congenital heart defects served as donors. The thymus was resected at corrective cardiac surgery. Biased V and J segment usage appeared in thymus and peripheral blood. Thymic TCR repertoires of unrelated people reportedly overlapped highly.

This chain links TRBV19 with TRBJ1-5; the D is unclear. The sequencing input was thymocytes. This receptor was obtained from a boy under three years old with a congenital heart defect. DNA of the CDR3: TGTGCCAGTAGTTCCCTCCTAAGCAGGTTCAATCAGCCCCAGCATTTT. This encodes CASSSLLSRFNQPQHF.